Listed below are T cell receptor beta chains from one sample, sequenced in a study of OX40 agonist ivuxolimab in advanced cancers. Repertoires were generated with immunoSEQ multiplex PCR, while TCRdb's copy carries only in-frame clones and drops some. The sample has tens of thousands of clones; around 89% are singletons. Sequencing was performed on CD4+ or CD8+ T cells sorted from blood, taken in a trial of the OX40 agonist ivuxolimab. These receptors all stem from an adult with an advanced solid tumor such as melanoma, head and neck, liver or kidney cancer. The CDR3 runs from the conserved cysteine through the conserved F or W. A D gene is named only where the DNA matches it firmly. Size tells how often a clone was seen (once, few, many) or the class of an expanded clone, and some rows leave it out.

DNA: TGCGCCAGCAGCCCCGGGACAGGGTCCTACAATGAGCAGTTCTTC; CDR3: CASSPGTGSYNEQFF; V: TRBV5-1; D: TRBD1; J: TRBJ2-1; size: -
DNA: TGTGCCAGCAGCCCTAGTATACTAGCGGGAGGTCCCAGCTCCTACAATGAGCAGTTCTTC; CDR3: CASSPSILAGGPSSYNEQFF; V: TRBV28; D: TRBD2; J: TRBJ2-1; size: -
DNA: TGTGCCAGCAGCCCCCCTTTTAGCGGGGGCCAACAGGGGACCCAGTACTTC; CDR3: CASSPPFSGGQQGTQYF; V: TRBV5-4; D: TRBD2; J: TRBJ2-5; size: few
DNA: TGCGCCAGCAGTGCGGGGGTACCAAACAATGAGCAGTTCTTC; CDR3: CASSAGVPNNEQFF; V: TRBV10-1; D: -; J: TRBJ2-1; size: -
DNA: TGTGCCAGCAGCCAACTACTAGCGGGGACGATAGGGGGGGAGACCCAGTACTTC; CDR3: CASSQLLAGTIGGETQYF; V: TRBV7-9; D: TRBD2; J: TRBJ2-5; size: -
DNA: TGTGCCAGCAGTGAAAAAGTAGTTGAAGAGACCCAGTACTTC; CDR3: CASSEKVVEETQYF; V: TRBV2; D: -; J: TRBJ2-5; size: -
DNA: TGTGCCAGCAGAGCCGAGAGCGGGGGGGGCACAGATACGCAGTATTTT; CDR3: CASRAESGGGTDTQYF; V: TRBV13; D: TRBD2; J: TRBJ2-3; size: -
DNA: TGTGCCAGCAGTCCAAGCCGGGACTTCAGCAATCAGCCCCAGCATTTT; CDR3: CASSPSRDFSNQPQHF; V: TRBV2; D: -; J: TRBJ1-5; size: -
DNA: TGCAGCGTGGGGGCGGAGAATGCCTACGAGCAGTACTTC; CDR3: CSVGAENAYEQYF; V: TRBV29-1; D: -; J: TRBJ2-7; size: -
DNA: TGTGCCAGCAGTTACCAGACGGGGGGACTGGAGACCCAGTACTTC; CDR3: CASSYQTGGLETQYF; V: TRBV6-5; D: TRBD2; J: TRBJ2-5; size: -